This T cell receptor beta chain is from a study of low-dose radiotherapy and immunotherapy resistance in tumors. Overall study context: Patients took aspirin 300 mg by mouth once daily. This continued for four cycles, starting on cycle 1 day 1.

Regarding time point: after trial treatment. The treatment denotes: LDRT plus nivolumab, ipilimumab, low-dose cyclophosphamide and aspirin (RACIN trial). Eligible patients had advanced solid tumors lacking tumor-infiltrating lymphocytes. This clonotype has a count of ten or more. Priming of first-strand cDNA relied on TRAV- and TRBV-specific primers (covering alpha and beta chains). TCRs were put through approximately 21 PCR cycles of amplification with Phusion. A constant-region primer and the V-primer adapter served as the primer pair. mRNA, after isolation, was amplified by in vitro transcription. TCRdb used MiXCR to reprocess the reads, holding one entry per CDR3 protein. The table has nearly 60,000 distinct CDR3 sequences, about a quarter seen once. The CDR3 covers 14 residues. The germline CDR1 and CDR2 sequences are SNHLY and FYNNEI. With 8 bases removed from V and 0 bases from J, the gap between germline ends came to 13 bases.

This sample comprised PBMCs, obtained after low-dose radiotherapy plus immunotherapy. The chain is built from TRBV2 and TRBJ1-1, with D unclear. The clonotype comes from a male donor with prostate cancer. CDR3 sequence reads: CASHQWVMNTEAFF. The CDR3 bases are TGTGCCAGCCACCAGTGGGTTATGAACACTGAAGCTTTCTTT.